Below, 27 T cell receptor beta chains from the same sample are listed, as sequenced in a study of blood T cell repertoires in COVID-19. TCRdb's table, derived via immunoSEQ multiplex PCR, lists solely in-frame clones and lacks some. This sample has about 250,000 clones, with approximately 92% found just once. Material: peripheral blood. The receptor source for this set is a middle-aged woman who had recovered from COVID-19.

The rearrangement links TRBV27 to TRBJ2-5; D is possibly TRBD1 (5 bases). Germline V gene data show CDR1 as MNHEY and CDR2 as SMNVEV (reference sequence). With 3 bases removed from V and 3 bases from J, the gap between germline ends came to 8 bases. The CDR3 is 13 amino acids. The CDR3 is CASSFSREETQYF. In DNA form, the CDR3 reads TGTGCCAGCAGTTTTTCCAGGGAAGAGACCCAGTACTTC.

The chain employs TRBV5-6 and TRBJ2-7; possibly TRBD2 for D (5 bases). Per germline, CDR1 SGHDT and CDR2 YYEEEE. This CDR3 has 12 amino acids. Trimming left V 4 bases short and J 7 bases short, with 12 bases between. The chain's CDR3 is CASSVQRGEQYV. In DNA form, the CDR3 reads TGTGCCAGCAGCGTACAAAGAGGGGAGCAGTACGTC.

This chain joins TRBV7-2 and TRBJ1-5; D call uncertain. Trimming cost V 1 base and J 7 bases, with 8 bases left between them. CDR1 is SGHTA, CDR2 FQGNSA, per germline. This CDR3 has 13 amino acids. The DNA of the CDR3 is TGTGCCAGCAGCTTAGTGGTCGGGCAGCCCCAGCATTTT. This translates into CASSLVVGQPQHF.

The V call is TRBV9, the J call TRBJ2-7, with D tentatively TRBD2 (6 bases). Germline values: CDR1 SGDLS, CDR2 YYNGEE. CDR3 length equals 14 residues. Trimming left V 4 bases short and J 6 bases short, with 17 bases between. The CDR3 reads CASSPSGFVGEQYF. Written as DNA, the CDR3 is TGTGCCAGCAGCCCCAGCGGGTTTGTGGGCGAGCAGTACTTC. Filled out from reference TRBV9 and TRBJ2-7, the complete variable domain reads DSGVTQTPKHLITATGQRVTLRCSPRSGDLSVYWYQQSLDQGLQFLIQYYNGEERAKGNILERFSAQQFPDLHSELNLSSLELGDSALYFCASSPSGFVGEQYFGPGTRLTVT.

This clone has a single count. The V and J genes are TRBV18 and TRBJ2-3; D not certain. Deletions cut 8 bases from V and 2 bases from J, with 17 bases between. The V gene's germline CDR1 is KGHSH and CDR2 LQKENI. The CDR3 has 15 residues. In DNA, the CDR3 is TGTGCCAGCACTAAACCGGCGCAGTCCACAGATACGCAGTATTTT. Translated, it gives CASTKPAQSTDTQYF.

The gene calls are TRBV30 and TRBJ2-3, with TRBD2 matching over 11 bases. The length of the CDR3 is 16 residues. Germline V lookup: CDR1 GTSNPN, CDR2 SVGIG (reference sequence). Trimming took 2 bases from V and 1 from J; bases not matched to a gene: 5. The CDR3 nucleotides read TGTGCCTGGAGTCTCACGACTAGCGGGGGCACAGATACGCAGTATTTT. It encodes CAWSLTTSGGTDTQYF.

The CDR3 sequence is CASSLAYPGLAGDTDTQYF. CDR3 DNA sequence: TGTGCCAGCAGCCTTGCCTACCCGGGACTAGCGGGGGACACAGATACGCAGTATTTT. The chain employs TRBV4-2 and TRBJ2-3, with TRBD2 identical over 14 bases. The trim removed 4 bases at V and 2 bases at J, leaving 11 bases unmatched. Germline V lookup: CDR1 LGHNA, CDR2 YNFKEQ. CDR3 length: 19 residues.

The chain recombines TRBV5-6 with TRBJ1-5; D is possibly TRBD1 (5 bases). The V end was cut by 0 bases, the J end by 2 bases, with 9 bases between. Germline V gene data show CDR1 as SGHDT and CDR2 as YYEEEE. The CDR3 has 15 residues. CDR3 nucleotides: TGTGCCAGCAGCTTGGCCGGGGGAGGCAATCAGCCCCAGCATTTT. Its translation is CASSLAGGGNQPQHF.

The V gene is TRBV2, the J gene TRBJ2-4; D is uncertain. V lost 4 bases to trimming and J lost 5 bases, with 12 bases between them. The CDR3 loop spans 14 amino acids. Germline V gives CDR1 SNHLY, CDR2 FYNNEI. The CDR3 is CASSAEAGENIQYF. Written as DNA, the CDR3 is TGTGCCAGCAGTGCAGAGGCTGGTGAAAACATTCAGTACTTC.

CDR3 region: CASSYDRAFTSYNEQFF. CDR3 DNA: TGCGCCAGCAGCTACGACAGGGCCTTCACCTCCTACAATGAGCAGTTCTTC. The rearrangement joins TRBV10-1 to TRBJ2-1; 7 nucleotides line up with TRBD1. After removal of 6 bases from V and 0 bases from J, the junction contained 11 bases not matched to a gene. This CDR3 spans 17 amino acids. CDR1 is WNHNN and CDR2 is SYGVQD in the germline V gene (reference sequence).

This chain links TRBV5-1 with TRBJ1-1; D is unresolved. Trimming removed 0 bases from V and 0 bases from J, with 3 bases in between. This CDR3 spans 13 amino acids. The germline CDR1 and CDR2 sequences are SGHRS and YFSETQ. The chain's CDR3 is CASSLALNTEAFF. CDR3 bases: TGCGCCAGCAGCTTGGCCTTGAACACTGAAGCTTTCTTT.

The chain employs TRBV4-1 and TRBJ2-7, with 9 bases matching TRBD2. CDR3 length equals 15 residues. V lost 4 bases and J lost 6; bases outside the gene matches: 10. Germline lookup yields CDR1 MGHRA and CDR2 YSYEKL. CDR3 residues: CASSPIGLARAEQYF. CDR3 nucleotide sequence: TGCGCCAGCAGCCCAATCGGACTAGCGAGGGCCGAGCAGTACTTC.

The chain carries TRBV6-5 and TRBJ2-5; perhaps TRBD1 as D (6 bases). Germline V gene sequence: CDR1 MNHEY, CDR2 SVGAGI. The ends were cut back, 2 bases at V and 5 bases at J, with 15 bases in the middle. The CDR3 spans 15 residues. The CDR3: CASSYGLGAEETQYF. DNA for the CDR3: TGTGCCAGCAGTTACGGCCTGGGGGCGGAGGAGACCCAGTACTTC.

The chain links TRBV6-1 to TRBJ2-6; 7 positions match TRBD1. CDR3 length equals 17 residues. The V segment lost 3 bases and the J segment 0 bases; nucleotides outside the gene matches: 5. Germline V CDR1 and CDR2: MNHNS, SASEGT. CDR3 sequence (DNA): TGTGCCAGCAGTGATGTCAGGGACAGCTCTGGGGCCAACGTCCTGACTTTC. Translation gives CASSDVRDSSGANVLTF.

The V call is TRBV5-4, the J call TRBJ1-3; TRBD1 agrees at 8 bases. The germline V gene has CDR1 SGHNT and CDR2 YYREEE (reference sequence). The CDR3 covers 18 residues. Unmatched junction bases numbered 14, after V lost 4 bases and J lost 2 bases. CDR3 sequence reads: CASSPGQGSRSAGNTIYF. The CDR3 DNA reads TGTGCCAGCAGCCCCGGACAGGGTAGTCGGTCCGCTGGAAACACCATATATTTT.

Details on this clone: The sample holds other DNA sequences that translate to the same CDR3. CDR3 region: CASSLGGGTEAFF. In DNA form, the CDR3 reads TGTGCCAGCAGTTTGGGGGGGGGCACTGAAGCTTTCTTT. The chain is built from TRBV12-3 or TRBV12-4 and TRBJ1-1; possibly TRBD1 for D (5 bases). V was shortened by 3 bases and J by 4 bases, with 9 bases between the two germline ends. This CDR3 has 13 amino acids.

This rearrangement joins TRBV5-6 to TRBJ1-1, with 7 bases that match TRBD1. The germline CDR1 and CDR2 sequences are SGHDT and YYEEEE. The ends lost 4 bases at V and 4 bases at J; junction bases unmatched: 7. The CDR3 length is 14 residues. The CDR3, as DNA: TGTGCCAGCAGCCGAGTGGGACAGAGCACTGAAGCTTTCTTT. This sequence encodes CASSRVGQSTEAFF.

The rearrangement links TRBV6-5 to TRBJ1-1; tentative D call: TRBD1 (5 bases). The CDR3 has 14 amino acids. Germline CDR1 reads MNHEY; CDR2 reads SVGAGI. V dropped 5 bases and J dropped 4 bases, with 14 bases sitting between them. CDR3 sequence reads: CASSPQVGPTEAFF. The CDR3 coding sequence is TGTGCCAGCAGTCCGCAAGTGGGGCCCACTGAAGCTTTCTTT.

The chain employs TRBV2 and TRBJ2-7; D is possibly TRBD1 (5 bases). There are 15 residues in the CDR3. Germline V gene data show CDR1 as SNHLY and CDR2 as FYNNEI. Trimming cost V 3 bases and J 2 bases, with 14 bases left between them. The CDR3 sequence is CASSEGHLRTYEQYF. As DNA, the CDR3 is TGTGCCAGCAGTGAGGGGCACCTGAGAACCTACGAGCAGTACTTC.

J is TRBJ1-3 and V is TRBV7-3, with unresolved D. Germline-derived CDR1 and CDR2 are SGHTA and FQGTGA. The CDR3 contains 13 residues. The V end was cut by 5 bases, the J end by 4 bases, with 9 bases between. The CDR3 region is CASSSYLGNTIYF. CDR3 nucleotide sequence: TGTGCCAGCAGCAGCTATCTGGGAAACACCATATATTTT.

This CDR3 reads CASSVATGVSYTF. CDR3 nucleotide sequence: TGTGCCAGCAGCGTAGCCACGGGGGTTAGCTACACCTTC. The chain has TRBV9 and TRBJ1-2; the D gene is possibly TRBD1 (5 bases). This CDR3 is built from 13 residues. Per the germline V gene, CDR1 is SGDLS and CDR2 is YYNGEE. Between the trimmed V and J ends, which lost 0 bases and 9 bases, there was a span of 12 bases.

This clone has just one count. As DNA, the CDR3 is TGTGCCAGCAGCCCCGGACAGGCGGGCCCCTATGGCTACACCTTC. Its protein product is CASSPGQAGPYGYTF. The chain links TRBV7-2 to TRBJ1-2; 7 bases fit TRBD1. The junction had 10 bases not matched to a gene; V was cut back by 5 bases and J by 4 bases. CDR1 is SGHTA and CDR2 is FQGNSA in the germline V gene. The CDR3 consists of 15 residues.

About this clone itself: The identical CDR3 is also encoded by other nucleotide sequences in the sample. The gene calls are TRBV7-2 and TRBJ2-2; 7 bases fit TRBD1. The V gene end was trimmed by 2 bases and the J gene end by 6 bases; junction bases not matched to a gene: 0. The CDR3 has 13 residues. Germline loops: CDR1 SGHTA, CDR2 FQGNSA. The chain's CDR3 is CASSLQGAGELFF. In nucleotides, the CDR3 is TGTGCCAGCAGCTTACAGGGGGCCGGGGAGCTGTTTTTT.

The chain employs TRBV9 and TRBJ2-3; D not resolved. With 2 bases removed from V and 4 bases from J, the gap between germline ends came to 8 bases. CDR3 length: 13 amino acids. Looked up from germline, CDR1 is SGDLS and CDR2 is YYNGEE. The CDR3 reads CASSVQVPDTQYF. The CDR3 DNA sequence: TGTGCCAGCAGCGTTCAGGTGCCAGATACGCAGTATTTT.

The CDR3 region has the DNA TGTGCCAGCAGAGGCGGGACAGCCTATGGGGGCTACACCTTC. Its translation: CASRGGTAYGGYTF. The rearrangement uses TRBV6-5 and TRBJ1-2, with 7 bases aligning to TRBD1. V dropped 6 bases and J dropped 8; count of bases not matched to a gene: 12. The CDR3 runs to 14 residues. Germline V gene lookup returns CDR1 MNHEY and CDR2 SVGAGI.

The chain couples TRBV2 to TRBJ2-3; perhaps TRBD2 as D (7 bases). The CDR3 has 16 amino acids. V was clipped by 10 bases and J by 10 bases, with 30 bases between them. Germline CDR1 SNHLY, CDR2 FYNNEI. The CDR3 is CATTGAGEEVAGAQYF. In nucleotides, the CDR3 is TGTGCCACCACGGGGGCGGGAGAGGAGGTGGCGGGTGCGCAGTATTTT.

This clone was observed once. The chain recombines TRBV12-3 or TRBV12-4 with TRBJ1-2; D is undetermined. Between the trimmed V and J ends, which lost 7 bases and 5 bases, there was a span of 14 bases. There are 13 residues in the CDR3. As DNA, the CDR3 is TGTGCCAGCACGCGAATACCAATGTATGGCTACACCTTC. It yields the protein CASTRIPMYGYTF.